Sequencing of this T cell receptor beta chain was carried out in a study of shared clonotypes between healthy human individuals (dated by TCRdb to the early 2020s). Context from the whole study: The cohort included a few men and a couple of women between 18 and 49 years of age. Per donor, three plates each were used for CD4 naive and CD4 memory, two for CD8 naive, and one for CD8 memory. The study deeply sequenced blood TCR repertoires of several healthy adults to estimate repertoire size and the extent of clonotype sharing between individuals. To increase sequencing depth and limit assay-specific biases, TCR repertoire library preparation and sequencing were carried out by different laboratories using diverse techniques. Between about 0.94 and 10 billion PBMCs per donor were obtained by leukapheresis.

The donors were healthy, HIV-negative adults who had no recently reported acute infections or vaccinations. All donors were Caucasian adults living in Nashville, Tennessee, USA. Magnetic negative selection was used to enrich CD4+ T cells, after which naive cells were positively selected on CD45RA and the negative fraction became the memory subset. After blood collection by leukapheresis, PBMCs were isolated using Ficoll-Histopaque density gradient centrifugation and then cryopreserved in the vapor phase of liquid nitrogen. Analytical flow cytometry was used to check the purity and quantity of every magnetically sorted T cell population. From each sorted fraction, genomic DNA was isolated and quantified by UV absorbance on a Nanodrop 2000c. General conclusions and limits of the study: Clonotypes shared by all four sorted-subset donors showed higher generation probabilities than non-shared clonotypes. When several donors were compared, the shared fraction of clonotypes was roughly 4.8% for naive CD4, around 3.5% for naive CD8, roughly 2.5% for memory CD4, and about 0.36% for memory CD8. Naive subsets generally had larger estimated clonotype richness than memory subsets did. Sampling was limited to blood, and TCR repertoires in tissue likely differ from TCR repertoires in blood. Because the study included only a small number of donors, the genetic and exposure-history diversity represented was limited. Even with the large sequencing depth, rarefaction of the sorted-subset datasets indicated that sequencing was incomplete. Based on pairwise subsampling, the degree of clonotype sharing among donors was expected to be affected by sequencing depth.

Notes on this clone: No antigen is known for it. Nothing much larger sits one base from this clone, and base qualities are not available. This sample also contains other DNA sequences that code for the same CDR3.

Using the deep immunoSEQ assay, multiplex PCR amplified TCR CDR3 regions from genomic DNA. Extracted genomic DNA from each cell subset was spread evenly across all wells of several immunoSEQ 96-well plates, with each plate serving as a replicate. Each replicate PCR for sorted subsets received about 180 ng genomic DNA, equal to tens of thousands of T cell genomes. Purified libraries were quantified with a Qubit 3.0 fluorometer, sized on a Bioanalyzer 2100, and re-quantified with the KAPA Library Quantification kit. A separate single-read 150-cycle Illumina NextSeq 550 flow cell was used to sequence each immunoSEQ 96-well plate. For the original study's pipeline: Because only junctional sequences without quality scores were contained in the immunoSEQ output, filtering matching that applied to full-length reads could not be performed. Sequences were annotated with PyIR, a Python wrapper for IgBLAST v1.9, using IMGT germline references to assign V/J genes and CDR3. Any read was removed if the V/J assignment was weak (E-value above 1e-6), the CDR3 was missing, or the read contained stop codons, out-of-frame junctions, or ambiguous translated residues. V3J clonotypes were defined by identical inferred V gene, J gene, and CDR3 amino acid sequence. Percentage overlap between repertoires was calculated by dividing the number of shared unique clonotypes by the size of the smaller repertoire. Repertoire richness was assessed with RTK rarefaction, the Chao1 estimator, and Recon v2.1 estimates of unobserved clonotypes. For all TCRbeta clonotypes obtained by the gDNA method from four donors, generation probabilities were computed with OLGA. This immuneACCESS table, as held by TCRdb, lists in-frame sequences with V and J called but not all clones. Of the missing ones, under half trace to an unresolved V gene in checked studies; the others have no known cause. V and J calls plus clone size are reproduced from that table; the DNA served to infer D and trimming. Here the sample has a few million clones; about 90% occur a single time. Around 0.4% of the sample lies in the top ten.

Counted from cysteine to phenylalanine, this CDR3 has 15 amino acids. Left in the record is the CDR3 DNA by itself, 45 bases read in frame from the first base. CDR1 and CDR2, looked up from the germline V gene, are MNHEY and SVGAGI. V is cut by 2 bases and J by 0 bases, and the space between the germline ends is 10 bases. The TCR was taken from a man younger than 35 in good health. Some clones in this sample may be carry-over from other donors' samples. The chain is assembled from TRBV6-5 and TRBJ1-2; TRBD1 might be the D gene, on 5 matching bases. Sequencing was carried out using naive CD4+ T cells from PBMCs. Read against the paper, the sample's cell subset or site label means: CD45RA+ positively selected. The bases are TGTGCCAGCAGTTACAGCGGGGGTCCTAACTATGGCTACACCTTC. Its translation is CASSYSGGPNYGYTF.